These T cell receptor beta chains were read from a single sample in a study of healthy donors' naive CD4 and CD8 T cells. TCRdb independently ran MiXCR on the reads; one entry per CDR3 protein. Found here are some 190,000 distinct CDR3 sequences, around 80% of them singletons; the top ten hold roughly 2.3%. The specimen sequenced was naive CD4+ and CD8+ T cells sorted from blood, pooled from several donors. These receptors came from a pool of human donors in good health; the sample pools cells from several healthy donors. CDR3s include the opening cysteine and the closing phenylalanine or tryptophan. Expanded clones get a size class; other rows say once, few or many, or leave the size out.

v_gene	j_gene	abundance	CDR3aa
TRBV6-5	TRBJ1-2	-	CASSRRPGTGEYYGYTF
TRBV5-1	TRBJ1-1	once	CASSLDRGTTEAFF
TRBV29-1	TRBJ2-1	-	CSVGGSTSGRTNEQFF
TRBV29-1	TRBJ1-1	-	CSARTGENTEAFF
TRBV11-2	TRBJ2-1	-	CASSFSRQFSYNEQFF
TRBV6-5	TRBJ1-1	once	CASSYTPQGAHTEAFF
TRBV11-2	TRBJ2-7	-	CASSSTGGWSYEQYF
TRBV29-1	TRBJ2-5	few	CSASGLAAETQYF
TRBV27	TRBJ2-7	-	CASSLVGQSSYEQYF
TRBV6-5	TRBJ2-1	-	CASSYSSPGLAGLDEQFF
TRBV18	TRBJ2-1	-	CASENQREPYNEQFF
TRBV6-6	TRBJ2-3	-	CASRIAPSDTQYF
TRBV27	TRBJ2-7	-	CAGRRTGIVYEQYF
TRBV29-1	TRBJ2-5	-	CSVEAGAGETQYF
TRBV12-3/TRBV12-4	TRBJ2-5	-	CASSSGQQETQYF
TRBV29-1	TRBJ2-7	-	CSASSGTDYEQYF
TRBV29-1	TRBJ1-2	few	CSGTDRDGYTF
TRBV29-1	TRBJ2-5	-	CSVDMIDRQYF
TRBV12-3/TRBV12-4	TRBJ2-6	-	CASSQRTASGANVLTF
TRBV19	TRBJ1-1	-	CASSIQGALNTEAFF
TRBV29-1	TRBJ2-5	-	CSVVNTGQGQETQYF
TRBV6-5	TRBJ1-1	-	CASRPGGWNTEAFF
TRBV29-1	TRBJ2-3	few	CSARQGLGTDTQYF
TRBV18	TRBJ1-5	once	CASSLLGFSATDQPQHF
TRBV20-1	TRBJ1-1	few	CSASGTGGIGAFF
TRBV6-2/TRBV6-3	TRBJ2-1	-	CASSETRLAQFF